This T cell receptor (beta chain) was found in a study of blood T cell repertoires in COVID-19. Background on the study: Sites across the United States, Italy and Spain contributed samples from acute and convalescent COVID-19. The cDNA or gDNA used as material had been derived from T cells, B-cell-depleted T cells, or PBMCs.

In the authors' methods: By means of reference gene primer amplification, nucleated cell counts were estimated. TCRdb keeps only in-frame clones here, not all; method: immunoSEQ multiplex PCR. The V and J calls and clone size come from that table; D and trimming were worked out from the DNA. This table holds about 170,000 clones, approximately 83% found once. Germline V lookup: CDR1 SGHNT, CDR2 YYREEE (reference sequence). V lost 1 base and J lost 0; bases outside the gene matches: 7. This CDR3 is built from 16 residues. The sequence derives from a woman older than 75 with active or convalescent COVID-19. The chain employs TRBV5-4 and TRBJ2-7, with 7 bases lining up with TRBD2. Sequencing input: peripheral blood. CDR3 bases: TGTGCCAGCAGCTTGAGCAGCGGGGCAACCTCCTACGAGCAGTACTTC. It is translated as CASSLSSGATSYEQYF.